This TCR beta chain derives from a study of cytomegalovirus exposure and HLA in healthy donors. Across the whole study: About 77 million unique TCRs from HLA-typed donors made up an early data release.

Trimming left V 4 bases short and J 1 base short, with 14 bases between. Per germline, CDR1 SNHLY and CDR2 FYNNEI. The CDR3 has 16 residues. With respect to this clone: Its antigen is as yet unknown.

Study-wide points: In vitro checks showed that three CMV-associated chains really do target CMV antigens. Cytomegalovirus-associated status was assigned to approximately 160 TCR beta chains.

The PCR contained 60 Vbeta and 13 Jbeta primers. Generated by immunoSEQ multiplex PCR, the TCRdb table keeps only in-frame clones and is missing some. Seen here are under 100,000 clones, about two thirds observed once, and the top ten hold over 5%. The chain uses TRBV2 and TRBJ1-3, with D maybe TRBD1 (6 bases). This TCR derives from a young woman in good health and CMV-seropositive. Sequencing used PBMCs. CDR3: CASSVYQTGSGNTIYF. In nucleotides, the CDR3 is TGTGCCAGCAGTGTTTACCAGACAGGATCTGGAAACACCATATATTTT.